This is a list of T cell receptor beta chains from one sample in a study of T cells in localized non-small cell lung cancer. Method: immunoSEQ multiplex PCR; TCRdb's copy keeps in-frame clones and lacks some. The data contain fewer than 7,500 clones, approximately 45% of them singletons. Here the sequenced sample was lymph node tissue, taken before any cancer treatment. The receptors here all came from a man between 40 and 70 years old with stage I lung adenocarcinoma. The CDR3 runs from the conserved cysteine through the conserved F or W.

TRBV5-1,CASSIDTGISGNTIYF
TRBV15,CATSRPGQGLYEQYF
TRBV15,CATSRDPTWQGYEKLFF
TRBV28,CASSAYAGGQGVVGTTYEQYF
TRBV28,CASSFLTGRIDTQYF
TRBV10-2,CASGGDSIGQETQYF
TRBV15,CATSRVLDRSEQYF
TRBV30,CAAGLAGGSEQYF
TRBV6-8,CASSKAGRAYNEQFF
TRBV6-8,CASRRLAGDYEQYF
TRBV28,CASSPQDNQPQHF
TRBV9,CASSVDKNTEAFF
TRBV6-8,CAISAGGNEKLFF
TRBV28,CASSLVTLNTEAFF
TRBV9,CASSIQGGSTEAFF
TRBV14,CASSLPGLANEKLFF
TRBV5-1,CASSLTPGQGYGYTF
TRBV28,CASSLVGLAPYEQYF
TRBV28,CASSLPSGTNTGELFF
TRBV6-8,CAAYSTGNTEAFF
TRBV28,CASSPPAGGVNEQFF
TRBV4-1,CASSPSNKNTEAFF
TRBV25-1,CASVRPGSGVNTQYF
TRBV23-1,CASSQPFSQLNTEAFF
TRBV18,CASSPQRADEQYF
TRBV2,CASNLNREETQYF
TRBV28,CASSLRLAGPNEQFF
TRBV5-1,CASSSTGFNEKLFF
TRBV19,CASSPRLAGGYEQYF
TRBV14,CASSKAGHYEQYF
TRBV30,CAWSREGARSQPQHF
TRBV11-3,CASSPGTGGAEAFF
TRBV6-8,CASSPTPGEMSNQPQHF
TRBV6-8,CASSTTPGEPYGYTF
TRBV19,CASRTGLAGVNEQFF
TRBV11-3,CASSLNPPSATGELFF
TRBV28,CASVFSGTAVGGNTIYF
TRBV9,CASSPISGSDYEQYF
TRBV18,CASSPREGGEQYF
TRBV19,CASSKGQGTDTQYF
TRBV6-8,CASSGGTAIQETRYF
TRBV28,CASSSPGASGTYEQYF
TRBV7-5,CASSLGQGGLYEQYF
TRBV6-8,CASSYGGLEQFF
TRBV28,CASSQGLAKNIQYF
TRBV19,CASRPSPGTGSNTEAFF
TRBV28,CASSTGTRFYGYTF
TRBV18,CASSRFGTSGGASTDTQYF
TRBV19,CASRWLAENTEAFF
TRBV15,CATSTGPVNTGELFF
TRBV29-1,CSFRGGHTEAFF
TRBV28,CASSPPTAYNEQFF
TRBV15,CATSRVRGTGMYNEQFF
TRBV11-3,CASSLSPSSGRPREEQFF
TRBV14,CASSQVRGAETQYF
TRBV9,CASSRLYMGGDTEAFF
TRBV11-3,CASSLEVDGRDTQYF
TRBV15,CATSRGPGENQPQHF
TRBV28,CASLGLAETQYF
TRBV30,CAWTRKGNSYNSPLHF